This entry is about one T cell receptor beta chain. Its cognate antigen is unknown. Study-wide results and limits: The TCR gene usage of tumor memory CD4+ T cells clustered together with blood and lymph node memory CD4+ cells and with lymph node naive CD4+ cells. Under 2.3% of tumor Treg sequences matched blood Tregs or memory cells. Greatest tumor Treg TCR overlap was with tumor naive CD4+ cells.

Adaptor-ligated barcode primers were used to amplify TRBV12-4/TRBJ1-2 clonotypes. TCRdb ran MiXCR on the multiplex PCR reads and lists one entry per CDR3 protein. The sample consists of approximately 400 distinct CDR3 sequences, roughly 20% of them appearing once. Naive CD4+ cells had CD25+ Tregs removed. The CDR3 is 13 amino acids. Deletions cut 5 bases from V and 6 bases from J, with 13 bases between. V is TRBV12-3 or TRBV12-4 and J is TRBJ1-2; D is possibly TRBD1 (5 bases). The sequence came from a female donor with breast cancer. Sequenced input: naive CD4+ T cells sorted from blood. Subset given: naive CD4+ T cells, CD4+CD45RA+CD25-. The CDR3: CASSQRTIHGYTF. The DNA for the CDR3 is TGTGCCAGCAGTCAGAGGACAATCCATGGCTACACCTTC.